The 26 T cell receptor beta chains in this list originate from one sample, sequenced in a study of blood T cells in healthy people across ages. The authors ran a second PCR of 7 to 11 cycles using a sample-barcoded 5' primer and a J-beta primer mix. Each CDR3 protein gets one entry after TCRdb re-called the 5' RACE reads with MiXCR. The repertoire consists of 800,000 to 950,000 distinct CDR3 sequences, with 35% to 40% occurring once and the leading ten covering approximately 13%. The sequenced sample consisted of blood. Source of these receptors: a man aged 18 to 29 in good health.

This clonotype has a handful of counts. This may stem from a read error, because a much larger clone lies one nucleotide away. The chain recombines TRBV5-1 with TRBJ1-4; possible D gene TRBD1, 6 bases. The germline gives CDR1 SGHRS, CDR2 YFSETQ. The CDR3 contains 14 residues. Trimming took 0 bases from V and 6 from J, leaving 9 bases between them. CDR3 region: CASSLGTADEKLFF. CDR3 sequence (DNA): TGCGCCAGCAGCTTGGGGACAGCTGATGAAAAACTGTTTTTT.

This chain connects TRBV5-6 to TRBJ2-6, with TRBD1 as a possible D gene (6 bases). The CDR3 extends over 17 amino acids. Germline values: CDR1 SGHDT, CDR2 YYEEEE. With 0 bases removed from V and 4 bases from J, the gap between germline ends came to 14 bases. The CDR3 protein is CASSLVQGPWGANVLTF. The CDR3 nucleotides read TGTGCCAGCAGCTTGGTACAGGGCCCATGGGGGGCCAACGTCCTGACTTTC.

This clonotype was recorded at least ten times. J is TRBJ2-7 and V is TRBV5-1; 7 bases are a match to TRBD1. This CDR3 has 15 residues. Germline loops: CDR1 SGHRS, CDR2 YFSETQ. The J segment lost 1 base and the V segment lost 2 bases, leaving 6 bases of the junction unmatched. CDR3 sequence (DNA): TGCGCCAGCAGCTTCCGGGACAGCATTTCCTACGAGCAGTACTTC. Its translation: CASSFRDSISYEQYF.

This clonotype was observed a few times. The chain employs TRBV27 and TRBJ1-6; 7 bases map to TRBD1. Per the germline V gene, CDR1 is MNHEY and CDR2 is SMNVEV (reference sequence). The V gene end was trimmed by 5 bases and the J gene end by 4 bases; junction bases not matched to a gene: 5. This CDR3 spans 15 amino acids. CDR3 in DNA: TGTGCCAGCAGTGAAGACAGGGCATATAATTCACCCCTCCACTTT. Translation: CASSEDRAYNSPLHF.

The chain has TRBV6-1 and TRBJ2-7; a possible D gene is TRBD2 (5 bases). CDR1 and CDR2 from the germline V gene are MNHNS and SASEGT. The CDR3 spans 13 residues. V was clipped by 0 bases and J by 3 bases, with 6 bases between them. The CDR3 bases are TGTGCCAGCAGTGAAGCGGCGGGCTACGAGCAGTACTTC. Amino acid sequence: CASSEAAGYEQYF.

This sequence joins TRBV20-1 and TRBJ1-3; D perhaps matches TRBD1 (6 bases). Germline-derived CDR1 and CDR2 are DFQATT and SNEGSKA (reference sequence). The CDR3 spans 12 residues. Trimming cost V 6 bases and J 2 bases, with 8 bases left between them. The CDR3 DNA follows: TGCAGTGCCCAGGGGACTGGAAACACCATATATTTT. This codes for CSAQGTGNTIYF.

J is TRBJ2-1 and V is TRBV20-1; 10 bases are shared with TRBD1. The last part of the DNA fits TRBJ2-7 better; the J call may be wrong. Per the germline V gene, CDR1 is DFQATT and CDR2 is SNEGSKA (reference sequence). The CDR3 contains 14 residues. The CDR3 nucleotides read TGCAGTCCGGGAACGGGGACAGGGGCTTATGAGCAGTACTTC. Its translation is CSPGTGTGAYEQYF.

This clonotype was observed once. CDR3 sequence (DNA): TGTGCCAGCAGCCAAGATGGGGAGGGGGCACGCAGCTCCTACGAGCAGTACTTC. Amino acid sequence: CASSQDGEGARSSYEQYF. This rearrangement joins TRBV4-2 to TRBJ2-7; perhaps D is TRBD1 or TRBD2 (7 bases each). With 0 bases removed from V and 0 bases from J, the gap between germline ends came to 18 bases. The CDR3 length is 18 residues. Germline loops: CDR1 LGHNA, CDR2 YNFKEQ.

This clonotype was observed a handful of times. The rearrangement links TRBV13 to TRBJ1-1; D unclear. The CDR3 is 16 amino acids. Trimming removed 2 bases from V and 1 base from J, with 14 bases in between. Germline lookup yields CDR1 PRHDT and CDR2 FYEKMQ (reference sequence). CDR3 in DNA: TGTGCCAGCAGCTTAAATCCCGGGTCTGGGAACACTGAAGCTTTCTTT. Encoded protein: CASSLNPGSGNTEAFF.

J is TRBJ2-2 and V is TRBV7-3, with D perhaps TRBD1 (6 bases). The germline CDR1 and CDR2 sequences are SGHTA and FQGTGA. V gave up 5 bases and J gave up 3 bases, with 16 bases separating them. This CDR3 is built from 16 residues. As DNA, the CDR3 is TGTGCCAGCAGCCCGCGAGCAGGGGACGACACCGGGGAGCTGTTTTTT. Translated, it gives CASSPRAGDDTGELFF.

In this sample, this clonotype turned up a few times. In DNA form, the CDR3 reads TGCGCCAGCAGCAGCCGCTCGGGGGCTAGTACGACCCCTCCAGAGACCCAGTACTTC. Its protein product is CASSSRSGASTTPPETQYF. The V and J genes are TRBV5-1 and TRBJ2-5; perhaps D is TRBD1 or TRBD2 (6 bases each). Germline V lookup: CDR1 SGHRS, CDR2 YFSETQ. This CDR3 has 19 amino acids. V lost 4 bases, J lost 4 bases, and 29 bases lay in between.

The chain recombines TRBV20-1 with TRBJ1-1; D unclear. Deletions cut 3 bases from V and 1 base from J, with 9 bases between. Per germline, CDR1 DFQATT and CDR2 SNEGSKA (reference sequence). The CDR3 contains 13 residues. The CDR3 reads CSASRQTNTEAFF. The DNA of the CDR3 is TGCAGTGCTAGCCGTCAGACGAACACTGAAGCTTTCTTT.

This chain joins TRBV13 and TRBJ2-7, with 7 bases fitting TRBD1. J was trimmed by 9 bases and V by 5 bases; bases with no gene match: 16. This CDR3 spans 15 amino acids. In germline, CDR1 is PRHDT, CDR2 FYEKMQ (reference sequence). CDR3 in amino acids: CASSPTDRSLSGQYF. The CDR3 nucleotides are TGTGCCAGCAGCCCAACGGACAGGTCCTTAAGTGGGCAGTACTTC.

CDR3 amino acids: CASSQDKGERYGYTF. The CDR3 nucleotides are TGCGCCAGCAGCCAAGATAAGGGAGAAAGGTATGGCTACACCTTC. The chain couples TRBV4-1 to TRBJ1-2; D remains ambiguous. Trimming took off 0 bases at V and 5 bases at J, with 13 bases between the two ends. The V gene's germline CDR1 is MGHRA and CDR2 YSYEKL. This CDR3 has 15 residues.

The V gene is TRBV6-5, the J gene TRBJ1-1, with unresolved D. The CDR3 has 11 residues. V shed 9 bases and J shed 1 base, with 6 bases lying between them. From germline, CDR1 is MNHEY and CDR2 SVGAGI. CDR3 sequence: CASLTNTEAFF. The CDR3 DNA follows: TGTGCCAGTCTAACGAACACTGAAGCTTTCTTT.

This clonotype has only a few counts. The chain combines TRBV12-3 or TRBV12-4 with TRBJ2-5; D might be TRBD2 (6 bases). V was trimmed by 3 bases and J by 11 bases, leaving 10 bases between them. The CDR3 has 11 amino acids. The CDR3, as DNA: TGTGCCAGCAGTTTTGGGGGGTGGCAGTACTTC. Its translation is CASSFGGWQYF.

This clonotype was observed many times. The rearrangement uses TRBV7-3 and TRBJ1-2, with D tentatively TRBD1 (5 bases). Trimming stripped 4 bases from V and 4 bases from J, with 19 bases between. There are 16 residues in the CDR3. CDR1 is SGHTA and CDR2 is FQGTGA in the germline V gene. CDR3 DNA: TGTGCCAGCAGCTCCTCGACTGAGAGGGACCTCTATGGCTACACCTTC. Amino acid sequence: CASSSSTERDLYGYTF.

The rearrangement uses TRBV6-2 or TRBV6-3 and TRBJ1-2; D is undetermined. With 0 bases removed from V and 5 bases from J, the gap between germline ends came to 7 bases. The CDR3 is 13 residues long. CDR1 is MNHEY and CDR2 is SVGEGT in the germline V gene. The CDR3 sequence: CASSYSKIYGYTF. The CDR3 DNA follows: TGTGCCAGCAGTTACTCTAAGATTTATGGCTACACCTTC.

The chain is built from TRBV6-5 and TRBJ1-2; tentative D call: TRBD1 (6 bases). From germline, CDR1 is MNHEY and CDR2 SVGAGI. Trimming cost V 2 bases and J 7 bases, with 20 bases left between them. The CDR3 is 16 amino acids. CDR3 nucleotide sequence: TGTGCCAGCAGTTACCGGGGAGTCGGGGGGCCCAGTGGCTACACCTTC. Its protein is CASSYRGVGGPSGYTF.

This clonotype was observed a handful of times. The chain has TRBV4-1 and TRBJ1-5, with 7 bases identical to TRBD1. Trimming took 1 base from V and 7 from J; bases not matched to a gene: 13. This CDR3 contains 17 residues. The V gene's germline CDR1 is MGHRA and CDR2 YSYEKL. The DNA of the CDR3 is TGCGCCAGCAGCCAAGGTGCCAGGGGGTCCGCGAGGCAGCCCCAGCATTTT. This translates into CASSQGARGSARQPQHF.

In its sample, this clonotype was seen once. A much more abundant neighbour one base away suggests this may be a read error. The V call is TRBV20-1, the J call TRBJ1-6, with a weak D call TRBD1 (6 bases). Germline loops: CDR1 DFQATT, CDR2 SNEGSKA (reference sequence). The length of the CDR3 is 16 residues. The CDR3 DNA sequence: TGCAGTACTAGATCGGGGGCTAGCTCCTATAATTCACCCCTCCACTTT. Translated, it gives CSTRSGASSYNSPLHF.

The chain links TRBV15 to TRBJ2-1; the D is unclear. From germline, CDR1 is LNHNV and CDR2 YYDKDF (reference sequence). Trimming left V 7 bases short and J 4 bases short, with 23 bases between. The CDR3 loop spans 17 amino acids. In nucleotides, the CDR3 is TGTGCCACCACTCTCCTTGCACGGACCTTGGTTTACAATGAGCAGTTCTTC. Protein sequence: CATTLLARTLVYNEQFF.

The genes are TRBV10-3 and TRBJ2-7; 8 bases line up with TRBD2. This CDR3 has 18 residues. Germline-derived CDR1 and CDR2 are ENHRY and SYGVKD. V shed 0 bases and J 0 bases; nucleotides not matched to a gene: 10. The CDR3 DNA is TGTGCCATCAGTGAGTCGGGACTAGTGGGGGACATCTCCTACGAGCAGTACTTC. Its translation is CAISESGLVGDISYEQYF.

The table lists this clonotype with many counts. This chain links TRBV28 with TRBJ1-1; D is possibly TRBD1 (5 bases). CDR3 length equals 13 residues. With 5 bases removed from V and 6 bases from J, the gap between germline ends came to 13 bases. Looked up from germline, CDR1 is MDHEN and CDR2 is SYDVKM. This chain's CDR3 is CASSGTGRSEAFF. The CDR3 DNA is TGTGCCAGCAGTGGGACCGGACGGTCTGAAGCTTTCTTT.

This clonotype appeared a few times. CDR3 residues: CASSSVGNQPQHF. The CDR3 nucleotides read TGCGCCAGCAGCTCCGTAGGTAATCAGCCCCAGCATTTT. The V and J genes are TRBV5-1 and TRBJ1-5; D remains ambiguous. This CDR3 is 13 amino acids long. Trimming took off 3 bases at V and 4 bases at J, with 8 bases between the two ends. Germline V gene sequence: CDR1 SGHRS, CDR2 YFSETQ. The entire variable domain, with the rest obtained from reference TRBV5-1 and TRBJ1-5, is as follows: KAGVTQTPRYLIKTRGQQVTLSCSPISGHRSVSWYQQTPGQGLQFLFEYFSETQRNKGNFPGRFSGRQFSNSRSEMNVSTLELGDSALYLCASSSVGNQPQHFGDGTRLSIL.

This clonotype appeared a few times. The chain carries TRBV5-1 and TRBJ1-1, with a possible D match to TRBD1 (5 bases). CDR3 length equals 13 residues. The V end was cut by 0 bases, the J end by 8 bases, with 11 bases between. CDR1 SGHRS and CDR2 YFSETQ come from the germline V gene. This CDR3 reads CASSLVGTEEAFF. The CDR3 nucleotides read TGCGCCAGCAGCTTGGTTGGGACCGAAGAAGCTTTCTTT.